This T cell receptor (beta chain) was identified in a study of blood T cell repertoires in COVID-19. In the study overall: Material from acute and convalescent COVID-19 was sourced from the United States, Italy and Spain. Sources were T cells, B-cell-depleted T cells, or PBMCs; the material itself was cDNA or gDNA.

Exposed enrollees had met someone with a PCR-confirmed or clinician-diagnosed COVID-19 case at some point within the 2 weeks before study entry. Authors' methods: Reference gene primer amplification gave estimated nucleated cell counts. The assay was immunoSEQ multiplex PCR, and TCRdb's table has in-frame clones only and misses some. For V, J and clone size, that table is used; D and trimming come from the DNA. The sample carries under 250,000 clones, about four fifths recorded once. This receptor was identified in a woman aged 50 to 60 who had been exposed to COVID-19. Material for sequencing was PBMCs or T cells enriched from blood (not recorded which).

The CDR3 loop is CASSSGLAGGRDTQYF. For the CDR3, the DNA is TGTGCCAGCAGCTCAGGACTAGCGGGGGGTAGAGATACGCAGTATTTT. J is TRBJ2-3 and V is TRBV7-8; 14 bases are shared with TRBD2. The CDR3 is made up of 16 amino acids. CDR1 is SGHVS, CDR2 FQNEAQ, per germline. V trimming: 4 bases; J trimming: 5 bases; junction bases outside the gene matches: 5.